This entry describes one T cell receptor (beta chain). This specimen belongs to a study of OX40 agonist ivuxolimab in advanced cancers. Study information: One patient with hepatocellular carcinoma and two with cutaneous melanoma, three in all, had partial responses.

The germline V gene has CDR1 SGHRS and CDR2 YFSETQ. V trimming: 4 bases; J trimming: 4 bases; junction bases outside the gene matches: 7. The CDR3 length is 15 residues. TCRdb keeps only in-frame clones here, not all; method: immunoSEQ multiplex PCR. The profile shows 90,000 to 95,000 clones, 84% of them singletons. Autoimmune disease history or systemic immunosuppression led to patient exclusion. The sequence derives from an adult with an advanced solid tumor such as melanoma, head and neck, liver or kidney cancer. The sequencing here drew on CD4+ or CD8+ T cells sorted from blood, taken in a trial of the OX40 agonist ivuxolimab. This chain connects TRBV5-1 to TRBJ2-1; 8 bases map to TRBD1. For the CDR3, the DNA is TGCGCCAGCAGCGAACAGGGGGTGGGGTACAATGAGCAGTTCTTC. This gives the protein CASSEQGVGYNEQFF.